The 18 T cell receptor beta chains listed next were all sequenced from one sample in a study of T cell changes during pregnancy in multiple sclerosis. Using immunoSEQ multiplex PCR, the repertoire was profiled, and TCRdb retains in-frame clones only, with some absent. Of 35,000 to 50,000 clones in the sample, about 88% were seen once. Source: CD4+ T cells from peripheral blood mononuclear cells, taken in the second trimester of pregnancy. These receptors were obtained from a female donor with multiple sclerosis, enrolled in a pregnancy study.

J is TRBJ2-3 and V is TRBV19; 8 bases agree with TRBD2. Unmatched junction bases numbered 6, after V lost 0 bases and J lost 7 bases. The CDR3 runs to 15 residues. From germline, CDR1 is LNHDA and CDR2 SQIVND (reference sequence). This chain's CDR3 is CASSIDMSGGNTQYF. The CDR3 DNA is TGTGCCAGTAGTATAGATATGTCGGGAGGGAATACGCAGTATTTT.

The CDR3 loop is CASGLRGLAGYEQFF. CDR3 sequence (DNA): TGTGCCAGCGGACTTCGCGGGCTAGCGGGATATGAGCAGTTCTTC. The chain carries TRBV5-6 and TRBJ2-1; 9 nucleotides line up with TRBD2. This CDR3 is 15 amino acids long. V gave up 7 bases and J gave up 8 bases; unmatched junction bases: 13. Germline V gene lookup returns CDR1 SGHDT and CDR2 YYEEEE.

The CDR3 nucleotides read TGTGCCAGCAGTTTTAACAGGGCCGTCGAGCAGTACTTC. Residues: CASSFNRAVEQYF. The genes are TRBV28 and TRBJ2-7, with D possibly being TRBD1 (6 bases). Trimming shortened V by 3 bases and J by 6 bases, and 12 bases separated the two germline ends. Per the germline V gene, CDR1 is MDHEN and CDR2 is SYDVKM. This CDR3 has 13 residues.

The gene calls are TRBV5-4 and TRBJ2-5, with 8 bases identical to TRBD1. CDR1 SGHNT and CDR2 YYREEE come from the germline V gene (reference sequence). The CDR3 extends over 15 amino acids. J gave up 4 bases and V 4 bases, and 9 bases lay outside the gene matches. CDR3 region: CASSHPGGSGETQYF. CDR3 nucleotide sequence: TGTGCCAGCAGCCACCCAGGGGGCTCGGGAGAGACCCAGTACTTC.

This chain uses TRBV27 with TRBJ1-1; no definite D call. V was trimmed by 3 bases and J by 1 base, leaving 6 bases between them. The CDR3 loop spans 13 amino acids. Germline V gene lookup returns CDR1 MNHEY and CDR2 SMNVEV (reference sequence). The CDR3 protein is CASSFNPNTEAFF. In nucleotides, the CDR3 is TGTGCCAGCAGTTTTAATCCGAACACTGAAGCTTTCTTT.

The gene calls are TRBV6-1 and TRBJ2-3; D is undetermined. Germline V gives CDR1 MNHNS, CDR2 SASEGT. This CDR3 contains 13 residues. The germline V and J ends were trimmed by 6 bases and 3 bases, with 10 bases remaining between them. The CDR3 loop reads CASSTTWTDTQYF. The CDR3 DNA sequence: TGTGCCAGCAGCACGACTTGGACAGATACGCAGTATTTT.

This clone was seen a handful of times. V is TRBV4-3 and J is TRBJ2-7; 7 bases map to TRBD1. V shed 1 base and J 2 bases; nucleotides not matched to a gene: 11. The germline V gene encodes CDR1 LGHNA and CDR2 YSLEER. This CDR3 region has 17 residues. The CDR3 bases are TGCGCCAGCAGCCAAGGATCCGGGACAGCGTACCCCTACGAGCAGTACTTC. Translating it yields CASSQGSGTAYPYEQYF.

The chain has TRBV6-5 and TRBJ1-2, with D perhaps TRBD1 (5 bases). Germline CDR1 and CDR2: MNHEY and SVGAGI. This CDR3 has 14 residues. Trimming left V 4 bases short and J 2 bases short, with 11 bases between. In nucleotides, the CDR3 is TGTGCCAGCAGTTCACGGGGGGGGAACTATGGCTACACCTTC. Its translation: CASSSRGGNYGYTF.

Here the CDR3 DNA reads TGTGCCACCAGCAAAGGACAGGGTACTACCTACGAGCAGTACTTC. The encoded protein is CATSKGQGTTYEQYF. The genes are TRBV15 and TRBJ2-7, with TRBD1 matching 8 bases. This CDR3 comprises 15 residues. Germline trimming cut 4 bases from V and 2 bases from J; bases unmatched to any gene: 7. Germline V lookup: CDR1 LNHNV, CDR2 YYDKDF (reference sequence).

The chain carries TRBV5-4 and TRBJ1-1; D remains ambiguous. V was pared by 0 bases and J by 7 bases, with 10 bases between. The CDR3 has 13 amino acids. Per the germline V gene, CDR1 is SGHNT and CDR2 is YYREEE (reference sequence). The CDR3 region has the DNA TGTGCCAGCAGCTTGGTGGCCGGGTTTGAAGCTTTCTTT. Translation: CASSLVAGFEAFF.

The J gene is TRBJ2-3, the V gene TRBV7-2; TRBD2 might be the D (5 bases). Germline V gene lookup returns CDR1 SGHTA and CDR2 FQGNSA. The CDR3 has 15 amino acids. V lost 4 bases and J lost 0, with 11 bases in between. The CDR3 here is CASSSQGGSTDTQYF. The CDR3 nucleotides are TGTGCCAGCAGCTCCCAAGGCGGGAGCACAGATACGCAGTATTTT. Variable domain in full (rest from reference TRBV7-2 and TRBJ2-3): GAGVSQSPSNKVTEKGKDVELRCDPISGHTALYWYRQSLGQGLEFLIYFQGNSAPDKSGLPSDRFSAERTGGSVSTLTIQRTQQEDSAVYLCASSSQGGSTDTQYFGPGTRLTVL.

The chain uses TRBV7-2 and TRBJ1-4; TRBD1 matches at 7 bases. Trimming at V came to 2 bases and at J to 4 bases, leaving 4 bases not matched to a gene. Per germline, CDR1 SGHTA and CDR2 FQGNSA. This CDR3 has 15 amino acids. CDR3 amino acids: CASSLRGTDNEKLFF. The DNA for the CDR3 is TGTGCCAGCAGCTTAAGGGGGACAGATAATGAAAAACTGTTTTTT.

This rearrangement joins TRBV7-9 to TRBJ2-1; D may be TRBD1 (5 bases). V lost 3 bases to trimming and J lost 5 bases, with 11 bases between them. The CDR3 is 14 amino acids. The germline gives CDR1 SEHNR, CDR2 FQNEAQ (reference sequence). CDR3 DNA sequence: TGTGCCAGCAGCTTCAGACAGCCAGACAATGAGCAGTTCTTC. Its protein product is CASSFRQPDNEQFF.

The table lists this clone with a count of one. The chain combines TRBV7-8 with TRBJ1-5; D may be TRBD1 (6 bases). The CDR3 runs to 20 residues. V lost 5 bases to trimming and J lost 0 bases, with 26 bases between them. Germline V gene sequence: CDR1 SGHVS, CDR2 FQNEAQ. The CDR3 loop is CASSPTQLLTGNNSNQPQHF. Here the CDR3 DNA reads TGTGCCAGCAGCCCTACTCAACTCCTCACAGGGAACAATAGCAATCAGCCCCAGCATTTT.

The chain combines TRBV6-1 with TRBJ2-5; D gene unclear. V lost 0 bases and J lost 3, with 8 bases in between. This CDR3 comprises 14 residues. The germline CDR1 and CDR2 sequences are MNHNS and SASEGT. The CDR3 DNA reads as TGTGCCAGCAGTGAAGCGGCTCAGGAAGAGACCCAGTACTTC. It specifies CASSEAAQEETQYF.

The rearrangement links TRBV5-8 to TRBJ2-6, with TRBD2 matching over 8 bases. Germline CDR1 reads SGHTS; CDR2 reads YDEGEE. The trim removed 2 bases at V and 12 bases at J, leaving 4 bases unmatched. The CDR3 loop spans 13 amino acids. The CDR3 region is CASSLRGRIVLTF. In DNA, the CDR3 is TGTGCCAGCAGCTTACGCGGGAGGATCGTCCTGACTTTC.

This chain links TRBV7-2 with TRBJ2-7, with D uncertain. Looked up from germline, CDR1 is SGHTA and CDR2 is FQGNSA. The length of the CDR3 is 14 residues. The ends were cut back, 3 bases at V and 0 bases at J, with 9 bases in the middle. The CDR3 DNA reads as TGTGCCAGCAGCTTCTTACCGAGCTCCTACGAGCAGTACTTC. Amino acids: CASSFLPSSYEQYF.

The chain links TRBV19 to TRBJ2-3; D ambiguous. The CDR3 spans 14 residues. Germline assignment: CDR1 LNHDA and CDR2 SQIVND (reference sequence). V shed 1 base and J shed 3 bases, with 8 bases lying between them. The CDR3 region is CASSIGLLTDTQYF. The CDR3 coding sequence is TGTGCCAGTAGTATAGGGCTCTTGACAGATACGCAGTATTTT.